The 15 T cell receptor beta chains given below trace back to one sample, sequenced in a study of radiotherapy plus CTLA-4 blockade in lung cancer (dated by TCRdb to the late 2010s). Libraries were constructed by the immunoSEQ multiplex PCR assay. Held by TCRdb, this immuneACCESS table contains in-frame sequences only and omits some clones. Under half of the omission traces to an unresolved V gene where checked; the cause of the rest is unknown. In this sample the table shows around 99,000 clones, 80% to 90% of which occur a single time. The top ten constitute 4% to 6% of the sample. The specimen was peripheral blood, collected from a patient treated with radiotherapy plus ipilimumab. The receptors stem from a human donor with non-small cell lung cancer that progressed on radiotherapy plus ipilimumab.

The V gene is TRBV7-2, the J gene TRBJ1-2; D remains ambiguous. There are 13 residues in the CDR3. Deletions cut 1 base from V and 8 bases from J, with 11 bases between. Germline values: CDR1 SGHTA, CDR2 FQGNSA. The CDR3 region is CASSLESRSGYTF. The CDR3 nucleotides read TGTGCCAGCAGCTTAGAATCTAGATCCGGCTACACCTTC.

V is TRBV7-3 and J is TRBJ2-3, with 9 bases lining up with TRBD2. J lost 3 bases, V lost 5 bases, and 6 bases had no gene match. This CDR3 contains 15 residues. From germline, CDR1 is SGHTA and CDR2 FQGTGA. Here the CDR3 reads CASSPAAGGTDTQYF. The CDR3 bases are TGTGCCAGCAGCCCCGCAGCGGGAGGAACAGATACGCAGTATTTT.

This clone showed up just once. The chain joins TRBV18 to TRBJ2-3; TRBD2 is a possible D gene (5 bases). This CDR3 has 12 amino acids. The V and J ends lost 6 bases and 5 bases respectively, with 9 bases between them. The germline CDR1 and CDR2 sequences are KGHSH and LQKENI. CDR3 protein: CASSPGRDTQYF. Here the CDR3 DNA reads TGTGCCAGCTCCCCGGGGAGAGATACGCAGTATTTT.

The chain recombines TRBV6-6 with TRBJ1-4; 8 nucleotides match TRBD1. Per germline, CDR1 MNHNY and CDR2 SVGAGI (reference sequence). This CDR3 is built from 15 residues. J was trimmed by 5 bases and V by 2 bases; bases with no gene match: 4. Here the CDR3 reads CASSYMGQANEKLFF. CDR3 DNA sequence: TGTGCCAGCAGTTACATGGGACAGGCGAATGAAAAACTGTTTTTT.

V is TRBV5-4 and J is TRBJ2-1; the match to TRBD2 covers 14 bases. CDR3 length: 17 residues. Germline CDR1 reads SGHNT; CDR2 reads YYREEE (reference sequence). V gave up 5 bases and J gave up 5 bases; unmatched junction bases: 9. In nucleotides, the CDR3 is TGTGCCAGCAGAAAGGGACTAGCGGGAGTGAGGGACAATGAGCAGTTCTTC. It translates to CASRKGLAGVRDNEQFF. The entire variable domain, with the rest obtained from reference TRBV5-4 and TRBJ2-1, is as follows: ETGVTQSPTHLIKTRGQQVTLRCSSQSGHNTVSWYQQALGQGPQFIFQYYREEENGRGNFPPRFSGLQFPNYSSELNVNALELDDSALYLCASRKGLAGVRDNEQFFGPGTRLTVL.

The chain's CDR3 is CASSEDRANTEAFF. For the CDR3, the DNA is TGTGCCAGCAGTGAAGACAGGGCCAACACTGAAGCTTTCTTT. The genes are TRBV2 and TRBJ1-1, with D perhaps matching TRBD1 (6 bases). Germline CDR1 is SNHLY and CDR2 is FYNNEI. CDR3 size: 14 residues. V lost 1 base, J lost 2 bases, and 8 bases lay in between. The full variable domain, completed using reference TRBV2 and TRBJ1-1, is EPEVTQTPSHQVTQMGQEVILRCVPISNHLYFYWYRQILGQKVEFLVSFYNNEISEKSEIFDDQFSVERPDGSNFTLKIRSTKLEDSAMYFCASSEDRANTEAFFGQGTRLTVV.

V and J are TRBV19 and TRBJ1-1, with D perhaps TRBD1 (6 bases). Germline V lookup: CDR1 LNHDA, CDR2 SQIVND (reference sequence). V lost 2 bases and J lost 8, with 12 bases in between. The CDR3 sequence is 13 residues long. The CDR3 protein is CASSITGTTEAFF. CDR3 DNA sequence: TGTGCCAGTAGTATAACCGGGACAACGGAAGCTTTCTTT.

The chain is built from TRBV5-1 and TRBJ1-1; TRBD1 agrees at 9 bases. This CDR3 has 18 amino acids. Germline V gene data show CDR1 as SGHRS and CDR2 as YFSETQ. The J segment lost 4 bases and the V segment lost 3 bases, leaving 16 bases of the junction unmatched. In nucleotides, the CDR3 is TGCGCCAGCAGCTCCTTCCCTGGACAGGGGCCTCGGGGCACTGAAGCTTTCTTT. This encodes CASSSFPGQGPRGTEAFF.

V and J are TRBV5-6 and TRBJ1-4, with D unresolved. The V end lost 4 bases, the J end lost 4 bases, and 11 bases lay between the germline ends. Per the germline V gene, CDR1 is SGHDT and CDR2 is YYEEEE. The CDR3 has 14 amino acids. CDR3 DNA sequence: TGTGCCAGCAGCCCGGGCGGGGATAATGAAAAACTGTTTTTT. Residues: CASSPGGDNEKLFF. The whole variable domain, filled in from reference TRBV5-6 and TRBJ1-4, reads DAGVTQSPTHLIKTRGQQVTLRCSPKSGHDTVSWYQQALGQGPQFIFQYYEEEERQRGNFPDRFSGHQFPNYSSELNVNALLLGDSALYLCASSPGGDNEKLFFGSGTQLSVL.

The chain uses TRBV2 and TRBJ2-1; 8 positions agree with TRBD1. Germline V lookup: CDR1 SNHLY, CDR2 FYNNEI. Trimming cost V 11 bases and J 8 bases; bases outside gene matches: 2. CDR3 length: 10 amino acids. As DNA, the CDR3 is TGTGCCTCAGGGGGCTATGAGCAGTTCTTC. Encoded protein: CASGGYEQFF.

The rearrangement joins TRBV14 to TRBJ2-7; no clear D. CDR1 SGHDN and CDR2 FVKESK come from the germline V gene. Trimming removed 1 base from V and 1 base from J, with 2 bases in between. This CDR3 contains 12 residues. In nucleotides, the CDR3 is TGTGCCAGCAGCCAAGTTTCCTACGAGCAGTACTTC. Its translation is CASSQVSYEQYF.

The chain has TRBV28 and TRBJ1-5; D gene ambiguous. Deletions cut 8 bases from V and 0 bases from J, with 14 bases between. Germline V gives CDR1 MDHEN, CDR2 SYDVKM. The CDR3 is made up of 15 amino acids. The CDR3 region is CASCLPQYSNQPQHF. The CDR3 nucleotides are TGTGCCAGCTGCCTCCCGCAGTATAGCAATCAGCCCCAGCATTTT.

The chain's CDR3 is CASSRQAGFSTDTQYF. CDR3 DNA: TGTGCCAGCAGCCGACAGGCAGGCTTCAGCACAGATACGCAGTATTTT. This rearrangement joins TRBV7-9 to TRBJ2-3, with D maybe TRBD1 (6 bases). V was pared by 5 bases and J by 0 bases, with 15 bases between. Germline loops: CDR1 SEHNR, CDR2 FQNEAQ (reference sequence). The CDR3 extends over 16 amino acids. The whole variable domain, filled in from reference TRBV7-9 and TRBJ2-3, reads DTGVSQNPRHKITKRGQNVTFRCDPISEHNRLYWYRQTLGQGPEFLTYFQNEAQLEKSRLLSDRFSAERPKGSFSTLEIQRTEQGDSAMYLCASSRQAGFSTDTQYFGPGTRLTVL.

V usage is TRBV30 and J usage is TRBJ2-7, with D possibly being TRBD1 (5 bases). Per germline, CDR1 GTSNPN and CDR2 SVGIG (reference sequence). Between the trimmed V and J ends, which lost 6 bases and 1 base, there was a span of 7 bases. The CDR3 totals 11 residues. DNA of the CDR3: TGTGCCTGTAAGGGGTCCTACGAGCAGTACTTC. Its translation: CACKGSYEQYF.

The chain recombines TRBV5-1 with TRBJ1-2; D possibly corresponds to TRBD1 (6 bases). Deletions cut 0 bases from V and 7 bases from J, with 13 bases between. Germline CDR1 is SGHRS and CDR2 is YFSETQ. CDR3 length equals 14 residues. CDR3 protein: CASSLETGYGGYTF. CDR3 nucleotides: TGCGCCAGCAGCTTGGAAACAGGGTATGGTGGCTACACCTTC.